The 9 T cell receptor beta chains listed next were all sequenced from one sample in a study of tissue T cells after allogeneic stem cell transplantation. Clones were sequenced by immunoSEQ multiplex PCR, and TCRdb holds only the in-frame ones, with some missing. The sample has about 22,000 clones, around 77% seen once; the top ten hold around 0.62%. The sample comprised spleen. These receptors came from a female BALB/c mouse in good health. Strain haplotype at MHC: H2-d.

With respect to this clone: Any gene name here is a mouse gene name. The CDR3 extends 1 residue past the end of the read, so its final part is completed from the germline J gene. Other DNA sequences within the sample encode an identical CDR3. The rearrangement links TRBV5 to TRBJ1-1, with TRBD1 identical over 7 bases. Germline V gene data show CDR1 as LGHNA and CDR2 as YNLKQL (reference sequence). This CDR3 comprises 14 residues. J was trimmed by 0 bases and V by 4 bases; bases with no gene match: 2. The CDR3 DNA, read in part, is TGTGCCAGCAGCCTGGGACAGACAAACACAGAAGTCTTC. It yields the protein CASSLGQTNTEVF. In full, the CDR3 reads CASSLGQTNTEVFF.

This clone has only one observation. Germline and genes here are mouse. The sequenced fragment ends 1 residue before the CDR3 boundary, so the rest is inferred from the germline J gene. V gene TRBV3 combines with J gene TRBJ1-2, with D tentatively TRBD1 (6 bases). Germline V gene lookup returns CDR1 SNHLY and CDR2 FYNGKV (reference sequence). V lost 5 bases to trimming and J lost 4 bases, with 11 bases between them. The CDR3 sequence is 13 residues long. Partial CDR3 DNA: TGTGCCAGCAGCCCCGGGGGGGCCTCCGACTACACC. It encodes CASSPGGASDYT. The full CDR3 protein reads CASSPGGASDYTF.

About this clone: Mouse gene names and germline throughout. The read ends 1 residue early relative to the CDR3; the germline J gene fills the gap. The genes are TRBV2 and TRBJ2-5, with TRBD2 identical over 12 bases. The germline CDR1 and CDR2 sequences are LGHNA and YSYQKL. The CDR3 runs to 15 residues. V was pared by 4 bases and J by 4 bases, with 3 bases of the junction left unmatched. The DNA read from the CDR3 is TGTGCCAGCAGCCCCCGGGACTGGGGGGAAGACACCCAGTAC. It is translated as CASSPRDWGEDTQY. The whole CDR3 reads CASSPRDWGEDTQYF. Filled out from reference TRBV2 and TRBJ2-5, the complete variable domain reads DPKIIQKPKYLVAVTGSEKILICEQYLGHNAMYWYRQSAKKPLEFMFSYSYQKLMDNQTASSRFQPQSSKKNHLDLQITALKPDDSATYFCASSPRDWGEDTQYFGPGTRLLVL.

With regard to this clone: Mouse names are used for the genes. The sequence runs out 1 residue before the end of the CDR3; the remainder is reconstructed from the germline J gene. The V gene is TRBV13-2, the J gene TRBJ2-7, with D perhaps TRBD1 or TRBD2 (5 bases each). The germline V gene has CDR1 NNHNN and CDR2 SYGAGS (reference sequence). Trimming pared 1 base from V and 7 bases from J, leaving 6 bases between. The CDR3 is 11 residues long. Incomplete CDR3 DNA: TGTGCCAGCGGTGATCGGGGCGAACAGTAC. Residues: CASGDRGEQY. The complete CDR3 protein is CASGDRGEQYF.

Concerning this clone itself: Genes and germline are mouse. The read falls 1 residue short of the CDR3 end, and the missing part is taken from the germline J gene. The chain employs TRBV13-3 and TRBJ2-2; no clear D. CDR3 length: 15 amino acids. Germline CDR1 and CDR2: NNHDY and SYVADS. V lost 2 bases and J lost 4, with 12 bases in between. Partial CDR3 DNA: TGTGCCAGCAGTGAATGGGCGAAGGGCACCGGGCAGCTCTAC. Translation gives CASSEWAKGTGQLY. The whole CDR3 is CASSEWAKGTGQLYF.

Concerning this clone itself: Mouse names are used for the genes. The read ends 1 residue before the CDR3 terminus; that terminus is restored from the germline J gene. J is TRBJ2-5 and V is TRBV31; unclear D gene. The V gene's germline CDR1 is GKSSPN and CDR2 SITVG. The CDR3 loop spans 14 amino acids. V dropped 0 bases and J dropped 0 bases, with 7 bases sitting between them. CDR3 bases read: TGTGCCTGGAGTCTTTGGGAGAACCAAGACACCCAGTAC. It encodes CAWSLWENQDTQY. The entire CDR3 protein is CAWSLWENQDTQYF.

To note about this clone: The gene names given are mouse names. The read halts 1 residue ahead of the CDR3 end, with the missing end drawn from the germline J gene. The genes are TRBV19 and TRBJ2-4; tentative D call: TRBD1 (5 bases). CDR1 and CDR2 (germline): FNHDT, SITEND (reference sequence). The CDR3 covers 14 residues. Trimming removed 4 bases at V and 0 bases at J, with 9 bases between. CDR3 DNA (partial): TGTGCCAGCAGTCGGACAAAAAGTCAAAACACCTTGTAC. Encoded protein: CASSRTKSQNTLY. The complete CDR3 protein is CASSRTKSQNTLYF.

About this clone itself: These gene names are mouse names. The sequenced fragment ends 1 residue before the CDR3 boundary, so the rest is inferred from the germline J gene. This chain connects TRBV4 to TRBJ2-3; TRBD1 aligns across 9 bases. With 3 bases clipped from V and 4 bases from J, the junction kept 2 bases outside the gene matches. Looked up from germline, CDR1 is LGHDT and CDR2 is YNNKQL (reference sequence). This CDR3 is built from 14 residues. The CDR3: CASSYGTGTETLYF. CDR3 bases read: TGTGCCAGCAGCTATGGGACAGGGACAGAAACGCTGTAT.

A note on this clone: Any gene name here is a mouse gene name. Incomplete CDR3 DNA: TGTGCCAGCAGTGATGCGGGGACAGGGAAGGCTGAGCAGTTC. Its protein product is CASSDAGTGKAEQF. The full CDR3 protein is CASSDAGTGKAEQFF. J is TRBJ2-1 and V is TRBV13-1; TRBD1 aligns across 9 bases. The sequenced fragment ends 1 residue before the CDR3 boundary, so the rest is inferred from the germline J gene. With 0 bases clipped from V and 7 bases from J, the junction kept 5 bases outside the gene matches. This CDR3 is built from 15 residues. Germline assignment: CDR1 NSHNY and CDR2 SYGAGN.